Each of the 29 T cell receptor beta chains below was sequenced from the same sample in a study of regulatory T cells in long-lasting Graves disease (dated by TCRdb to about 2021). In the paper's terms, the time point label means: newly diagnosed GD, antithyroid drugs for less than 3 months. For both TCR sequencing and RNA sequencing, RNA was extracted from PBMCs using TRIzol. The receptor library was made with multiplex PCR. Sequencing used an Illumina HiSeq 4000. To build TCR beta libraries, CDR3 regions were amplified by Arm-PCR using iRepertoire HTBI primers. Through fastp at Q25 and MiXCR, TCRdb rebuilt clones from the public reads, retaining in-frame beta chains. Each entry is one CDR3 protein sequence, shown with its most common DNA and genes. This sample has 200,000 to 250,000 distinct CDR3 sequences in its table, and about 19% of those were observed once. The ten largest clones capture 11% to 15% of the sample.

The starting material was peripheral blood mononuclear cells (PBMCs), obtained at new diagnosis, from a patient treated with antithyroid drugs. The receptor set was obtained from a female donor with Graves disease.

This clonotype occurred many times. This chain connects TRBV29-1 to TRBJ1-1; 9 bases are shared with TRBD1. The CDR3 extends over 14 amino acids. Germline V CDR1 and CDR2: SQVTM, ANQGSEA. With V trimmed by 2 bases and J by 4 bases, 5 bases remained unmatched. This chain's CDR3 is CSVELDRGGTEAFF. DNA for the CDR3: TGCAGCGTTGAATTGGACAGGGGAGGCACTGAAGCTTTCTTT.

This sequence joins TRBV20-1 and TRBJ2-1; D call uncertain. The CDR3 runs 15 residues. Trimming took 3 bases from V and 6 from J, leaving 18 bases between them. Looked up from germline, CDR1 is DFQATT and CDR2 is SNEGSKA (reference sequence). This chain's CDR3 is CSASPASGWTNEQFF. CDR3 coding DNA: TGCAGTGCTAGCCCCGCCTCCGGGTGGACCAATGAGCAGTTCTTC.

A few counts support this clonotype. The rearrangement uses TRBV24-1 and TRBJ2-3; TRBD2 agrees at 7 bases. V lost 9 bases, J lost 4 bases, and 6 bases stayed unmatched. This CDR3 is 13 amino acids long. From germline, CDR1 is KGHDR and CDR2 SFDVKD. The CDR3 nucleotides read TGTGCCACCGGGAGCGGGGCCCCAGATACGCAGTATTTT. Translating it yields CATGSGAPDTQYF.

In its sample, this clonotype was seen many times. The chain employs TRBV7-2 and TRBJ1-6; no definite D call. Germline CDR1 reads SGHTA; CDR2 reads FQGNSA. The CDR3 is made up of 15 amino acids. V gave up 5 bases and J gave up 9 bases, with 17 bases separating them. CDR3 DNA sequence: TGTGCCAGCAGCCCGTTCGCCAGTAGCGGTTCACCCCTCCACTTT. Amino acids: CASSPFASSGSPLHF.

The chain links TRBV7-2 to TRBJ2-7; possibly TRBD1 for D (5 bases). V was shortened by 5 bases and J by 7 bases, with 15 bases between the two germline ends. CDR1 is SGHTA and CDR2 is FQGNSA in the germline V gene. The CDR3 consists of 13 residues. CDR3 DNA: TGTGCCAGCAGCCCGTTGGGGCTGGGGGAGCAGTACTTC. It is translated as CASSPLGLGEQYF.

In this sample, this clonotype turned up many times. This chain links TRBV12-3 or TRBV12-4 with TRBJ2-7; 9 bases align to TRBD1. Losses at the gene ends were 5 bases for V and 3 bases for J; bases not matched to a gene: 14. This CDR3 region has 17 residues. The CDR3 DNA follows: TGTGCCAGCAGTCCCATCCCTTTTCGGACAGGGGACTACGAGCAGTACTTC. Protein product: CASSPIPFRTGDYEQYF.

This clonotype appeared many times. The rearrangement uses TRBV4-1 and TRBJ2-1; D gene unclear. V was pared by 0 bases and J by 5 bases, with 5 bases between. This CDR3 is built from 13 residues. CDR1 and CDR2 (germline): MGHRA, YSYEKL. CDR3 sequence: CASSQDPNNEQFF. The CDR3 coding sequence is TGCGCCAGCAGCCAAGACCCGAACAATGAGCAGTTCTTC.

This rearrangement joins TRBV28 to TRBJ1-1; D possibly corresponds to TRBD1 (6 bases). The CDR3 is made up of 14 amino acids. V lost 7 bases and J 0 bases, leaving 12 bases between the germline ends. Germline CDR1 MDHEN, CDR2 SYDVKM. For the CDR3, the DNA is TGTGCCAGCACCATGGACAGATTGAACACTGAAGCTTTCTTT. It translates to CASTMDRLNTEAFF.

This clonotype was counted ten times or more. V gene TRBV6-1 combines with J gene TRBJ1-1; maybe TRBD1 (6 bases). Germline CDR1 and CDR2: MNHNS and SASEGT. The CDR3 extends over 14 amino acids. Trimming took off 1 base at V and 7 bases at J, with 13 bases between the two ends. CDR3 DNA: TGTGCCAGCAGTGAAGGGTGGGGGCCTGGTGAAGCTTTCTTT. This encodes CASSEGWGPGEAFF.

The sample holds many counts of this clonotype. The CDR3 coding sequence is TGCGCCAGCCGAGACCCGGGACAGGGAAACACCGGGGAGCTGTTTTTT. Translation gives CASRDPGQGNTGELFF. The rearrangement joins TRBV5-1 to TRBJ2-2; 9 bases are shared with TRBD1. The germline gives CDR1 SGHRS, CDR2 YFSETQ. The CDR3 runs 16 residues. V lost 7 bases and J lost 2; bases outside the gene matches: 9.

The V and J genes are TRBV24-1 and TRBJ2-3, with D uncertain. Germline V lookup: CDR1 KGHDR, CDR2 SFDVKD. V was cut by 9 bases and J by 3 bases, with 9 bases left in between. The CDR3 totals 12 residues. Written as DNA, the CDR3 is TGTGCCACCTCAGGAGAGACAGATACGCAGTATTTT. Its protein is CATSGETDTQYF.

This clonotype was seen at least ten times. The chain uses TRBV9 and TRBJ1-1, with D unclear. Trimming pared 4 bases from V and 1 base from J, leaving 11 bases between. Germline CDR1 reads SGDLS; CDR2 reads YYNGEE. CDR3 length: 14 residues. The CDR3 sequence is CASSSHPGNTEAFF. The CDR3 DNA reads as TGTGCCAGCAGCTCCCATCCAGGGAACACTGAAGCTTTCTTT. Filled out from reference TRBV9 and TRBJ1-1, the complete variable domain reads DSGVTQTPKHLITATGQRVTLRCSPRSGDLSVYWYQQSLDQGLQFLIQYYNGEERAKGNILERFSAQQFPDLHSELNLSSLELGDSALYFCASSSHPGNTEAFFGQGTRLTVV.

This clonotype was recorded at least ten times. CDR3 nucleotides: TGTGCCAGCAGCCTTGGACAGACGAGGTATGGCTACACCTTC. Its protein product is CASSLGQTRYGYTF. The chain is built from TRBV3-1 and TRBJ1-2, with a tentative D call TRBD1 (6 bases). The V end lost 4 bases, the J end lost 5 bases, and 14 bases lay between the germline ends. This CDR3 is built from 14 residues. CDR1 and CDR2 (germline): LGHDT, YNNKEL (reference sequence).

This clonotype was seen more than once but under ten times. V gene TRBV19 combines with J gene TRBJ2-1; 7 bases are shared with TRBD1. The CDR3 spans 14 residues. The J segment lost 2 bases and the V segment lost 5 bases, leaving 3 bases of the junction unmatched. Germline CDR1 and CDR2: LNHDA and SQIVND (reference sequence). The CDR3 DNA follows: TGTGCCAGTAGTGGGCAGGGGGCCTACAATGAGCAGTTCTTC. This encodes CASSGQGAYNEQFF. Drawing the rest from reference TRBV19 and TRBJ2-1, the complete variable domain is DGGITQSPKYLFRKEGQNVTLSCEQNLNHDAMYWYRQDPGQGLRLIYYSQIVNDFQKGDIAEGYSVSREKKESFPLTVTSAQKNPTAFYLCASSGQGAYNEQFFGPGTRLTVL.

This clonotype was detected ten times or more. The V gene is TRBV28, the J gene TRBJ1-1; D is uncertain. Trimming pared 3 bases from V and 0 bases from J, leaving 8 bases between. The length of the CDR3 is 14 residues. Germline CDR1 MDHEN, CDR2 SYDVKM. The CDR3 loop is CASSFLGLNTEAFF. DNA for the CDR3: TGTGCCAGCAGTTTTTTAGGGCTGAACACTGAAGCTTTCTTT.

This clonotype was detected many times. J is TRBJ2-1 and V is TRBV12-3 or TRBV12-4; perhaps TRBD2 as D (5 bases). V dropped 6 bases and J dropped 12 bases, with 18 bases sitting between them. This CDR3 is built from 13 residues. The CDR3 DNA reads as TGTGCCAGCAGACGGGATTCGGTCATAGGGCAGTTCTTC. It encodes CASRRDSVIGQFF.

Many counts were recorded for this clonotype. This chain links TRBV5-5 with TRBJ1-5, with D perhaps matching TRBD1 (6 bases). V was pared by 5 bases and J by 0 bases, with 18 bases between. Germline-derived CDR1 and CDR2 are SGHKS and YYEKEE (reference sequence). The CDR3 runs 17 residues. The CDR3: CASRPGHGVYSNQPQHF. In DNA, the CDR3 is TGTGCCAGCAGGCCGGGACATGGGGTTTATAGCAATCAGCCCCAGCATTTT. Based on the CDR3 plus reference TRBV5-5 and TRBJ1-5, the full variable domain is DAGVTQSPTHLIKTRGQQVTLRCSPISGHKSVSWYQQVLGQGPQFIFQYYEKEERGRGNFPDRFSARQFPNYSSELNVNALLLGDSALYLCASRPGHGVYSNQPQHFGDGTRLSIL.

Of note for this clonotype: A much larger clone lies one base from this, so it may be a read error. The chain carries TRBV6-1 and TRBJ2-7, with TRBD1 identical over 9 bases. The CDR3 totals 16 residues. Germline V gives CDR1 MNHNS, CDR2 SASEGT. As DNA, the CDR3 is TGTGCCAGCAGTGCCCTACCGGGACAGGGCCCCTACAAGCAGTACTTC. Encoded protein: CASSALPGQGPYKQYF.

In this sample, this clonotype turned up a few times. V is TRBV6-2 or TRBV6-3 and J is TRBJ2-1, with 10 bases fitting TRBD1. This CDR3 has 15 amino acids. CDR1 is MNHEY and CDR2 is SVGEGT in the germline V gene. After removal of 6 bases from V and 7 bases from J, the junction contained 9 bases not matched to a gene. CDR3 sequence: CASRESGTGANEQFF. As DNA, the CDR3 is TGTGCCAGCAGAGAATCCGGGACAGGGGCAAATGAGCAGTTCTTC.

This clonotype was counted between two and nine times. The rearrangement joins TRBV9 to TRBJ1-2; D not certain. CDR1 is SGDLS and CDR2 is YYNGEE in the germline V gene. V was clipped by 4 bases and J by 7 bases, with 17 bases between them. The CDR3 is 14 residues long. Written as DNA, the CDR3 is TGTGCCAGCAGCCCTGGGAGTGGGGTGGTTGGCTACACCTTC. It translates to CASSPGSGVVGYTF.

In this sample, this clonotype turned up many times. The rearrangement links TRBV29-1 to TRBJ2-2, with TRBD1 matching 9 bases. CDR1 SQVTM and CDR2 ANQGSEA come from the germline V gene. The length of the CDR3 is 14 residues. Trimming removed 5 bases from V and 4 bases from J; junction bases left unmatched: 5. This CDR3 reads CSVTPGQGTGELFF. The DNA for the CDR3 is TGCAGCGTTACTCCGGGACAGGGCACCGGGGAGCTGTTTTTT.

The V gene is TRBV5-1, the J gene TRBJ2-3, with 15 bases fitting TRBD2. The ends lost 0 bases at V and 4 bases at J; junction bases unmatched: 12. Per the germline V gene, CDR1 is SGHRS and CDR2 is YFSETQ. The CDR3 extends over 20 amino acids. The CDR3 loop is CASSLGGLAGGPALSDTQYF. The CDR3 coding sequence is TGCGCCAGCAGCTTGGGTGGACTAGCGGGGGGGCCCGCTTTGTCAGATACGCAGTATTTT.

This clonotype was found many times. This chain links TRBV5-4 with TRBJ2-1; 9 nucleotides match TRBD2. The CDR3 has 15 amino acids. The V gene end was trimmed by 4 bases and the J gene end by 4 bases; junction bases not matched to a gene: 6. CDR1 SGHNT and CDR2 YYREEE come from the germline V gene (reference sequence). The CDR3 reads CASSTAGGRYNEQFF. The CDR3 nucleotides read TGTGCCAGCAGCACCGCGGGAGGGAGGTACAATGAGCAGTTCTTC. The complete variable domain, with remaining parts taken from reference TRBV5-4 and TRBJ2-1, reads ETGVTQSPTHLIKTRGQQVTLRCSSQSGHNTVSWYQQALGQGPQFIFQYYREEENGRGNFPPRFSGLQFPNYSSELNVNALELDDSALYLCASSTAGGRYNEQFFGPGTRLTVL.

There are many counts of this clonotype. The V gene is TRBV3-1, the J gene TRBJ1-2; D is uncertain. V lost 0 bases to trimming and J lost 6 bases, with 14 bases between them. The germline CDR1 and CDR2 sequences are LGHDT and YNNKEL (reference sequence). CDR3 length: 15 residues. CDR3 DNA sequence: TGTGCCAGCAGCCAAGATCTGAAGGGTTTGAATGGCTACACCTTC. Translation gives CASSQDLKGLNGYTF.

This clonotype appeared many times. J is TRBJ2-7 and V is TRBV6-9; 9 bases fit TRBD1. Losses at the gene ends were 4 bases for V and 2 bases for J; bases not matched to a gene: 3. Germline V gene sequence: CDR1 MNHGY, CDR2 SVAAGI. The CDR3 is 14 amino acids. The CDR3 is CASSWGTGTYEQYF. DNA for the CDR3: TGTGCCAGCAGTTGGGGGACAGGGACCTACGAGCAGTACTTC.

On this clonotype itself: A much larger clone is a single base away; this may be a read error. The CDR3 does not close with the conserved phenylalanine or tryptophan, likely indicating a read error. V and J are TRBV30 and TRBJ2-1, with D tentatively TRBD2 (5 bases). This CDR3 spans 15 amino acids. V was clipped by 0 bases and J by 5 bases, with 14 bases between them. Germline assignment: CDR1 GTSNPN and CDR2 SVGIG (reference sequence). The CDR3 sequence: CAWSVGVVGNNEQFL. CDR3 sequence (DNA): TGTGCCTGGAGTGTGGGAGTAGTCGGCAACAATGAGCAGTTCCTC.

The CDR3 region has the DNA TGCAGTGCTAGAGGACGGGAGAGAGTTACGCAGTATTTT. Translated: CSARGRERVTQYF. The V call is TRBV20-1, the J call TRBJ2-3; D is perhaps TRBD2 (6 bases). Per the germline V gene, CDR1 is DFQATT and CDR2 is SNEGSKA (reference sequence). Between the trimmed V and J ends, which lost 1 base and 8 bases, there was a span of 13 bases. The CDR3 is made up of 13 amino acids.

This clonotype was observed many times. The chain uses TRBV5-1 and TRBJ1-2, with 7 bases that match TRBD1. The ends lost 3 bases at V and 5 bases at J; junction bases unmatched: 13. The CDR3 loop spans 16 amino acids. The germline V gene has CDR1 SGHRS and CDR2 YFSETQ. CDR3 in amino acids: CASSSTTSRDSYGYTF. In DNA, the CDR3 is TGCGCCAGCAGCTCTACAACAAGTCGGGACAGTTATGGCTACACCTTC.

The genes are TRBV20-1 and TRBJ2-1; the match to TRBD2 covers 10 bases. This CDR3 comprises 14 residues. Germline-derived CDR1 and CDR2 are DFQATT and SNEGSKA (reference sequence). Germline trimming cut 4 bases from V and 7 bases from J; bases unmatched to any gene: 7. The CDR3 nucleotides read TGCAGTGCTAAAAGCGGGAGGGCCGGGAATGAGCAGTTCTTC. Translation: CSAKSGRAGNEQFF.